This TCR beta chain was documented in a study of metastatic and nonmetastatic thyroid tumors. Study background: Repertoire comparison spanned blood and tumor or nodule tissue of malignant and benign thyroid patients.

CDR3 size: 15 residues. CDR1 is MNHEY and CDR2 is SVGAGI in the germline V gene. V lost 2 bases and J lost 6, with 15 bases in between. Thyroid surgery was preceded by no treatment in any patient. Findings of the study overall: Reported TCR beta diversity, measured in blood and tumor, was significantly higher for malignant thyroid tumors than for benign nodules.

Source study methods: The distant-metastasis classifier for papillary thyroid cancer was built from CDR3 differences across clinicopathological groups. TCRdb reanalyzed the PCR reads with MiXCR. TCRdb's processing, not the authors', yielded these V and J calls. This repertoire shows fewer than 20,000 clones, 3.5% to 4.5% found once; its top ten account for under 25%. At least ten counts were recorded for this clone. Its antigen remains unknown. The genes are TRBV6-5 and TRBJ2-3, with D unresolved. The TCR was taken from a female donor with papillary thyroid cancer or a benign thyroid nodule (not recorded which). Some clones in this sample may be carry-over from other donors' samples. Sequenced material: tumor tissue. Here the CDR3 reads CASSYRAGPTDTQYF. CDR3 bases: TGTGCCAGCAGTTACCGGGCAGGCCCTACCGATACGCAGTATTTT.